The 32 T cell receptor beta chains below come from one sample, sequenced in a study of vaccination and CD4 T cells after COVID-19 (dated by TCRdb to the early 2020s). Libraries were constructed by PCR. The instrument given in TCRdb is Illumina iSeq 100. TCR sequencing of DNA from cultured CD4+ T cells used the Oncomine TCR Beta short-read assay at the Johns Hopkins FTIC core. TCRdb took the public reads, trimmed them with fastp at Q25, ran MiXCR for clone calling and kept in-frame beta chains. Duplicate CDR3 protein sequences are folded into a single record with the most common DNA and genes. Here the sample has 14,000 to 15,000 distinct CDR3 sequences; about 50% occur a single time. The top ten clones comprise about 12% of the sample. For these TCRs, the target antigens are not known. Taken with the paper, the label for treatment or condition translates to: roughly ten-day PBMC culture with coronavirus spike peptide pools or control peptides (ViraFEST assay).

Source material: CD4+ T cells from blood, cultured in vitro. These receptors came from a human donor who had recovered from COVID-19.

This clonotype was picked up one time. This sequence joins TRBV5-1 and TRBJ2-1, with 11 bases aligning to TRBD2. There are 17 residues in the CDR3. Germline V gene data show CDR1 as SGHRS and CDR2 as YFSETQ. After removal of 1 base from V and 3 bases from J, the junction contained 6 bases not matched to a gene. The CDR3 loop reads CASSLPLLAGVYNEQFF. The CDR3 coding sequence is TGCGCCAGCAGCTTGCCACTACTAGCGGGAGTCTACAATGAGCAGTTCTTC.

This clonotype was found once. The chain joins TRBV7-3 to TRBJ2-1; 9 nucleotides agree with TRBD2. Losses at the gene ends were 4 bases for V and 6 bases for J; bases not matched to a gene: 10. Germline V gives CDR1 SGHTA, CDR2 FQGTGA. This CDR3 is 16 amino acids long. The CDR3 region is CASSSRLAGGVNEQFF. The CDR3 DNA reads as TGTGCCAGCAGCTCCCGATTGGCGGGAGGGGTCAATGAGCAGTTCTTC.

In this sample, this clonotype turned up once. CDR3 in amino acids: CASSPDTDTQYF. CDR3 nucleotide sequence: TGTGCCAGCAGCCCGGACACAGATACGCAGTATTTT. The chain employs TRBV7-9 and TRBJ2-3; D not certain. The CDR3 is 12 residues long. Trimming stripped 5 bases from V and 2 bases from J, with 5 bases between. The germline V gene encodes CDR1 SEHNR and CDR2 FQNEAQ (reference sequence).

This chain connects TRBV6-4 to TRBJ1-1; the D is unclear. This CDR3 comprises 12 residues. V shed 2 bases and J shed 12 bases, with 13 bases lying between them. CDR1 is MRHNA, CDR2 SNTAGT, per germline. The CDR3 protein is CASSDPRVRSFF. The CDR3 coding sequence is TGTGCCAGCAGTGACCCCCGGGTTAGGTCTTTCTTT.

V usage is TRBV6-1 and J usage is TRBJ2-7, with 7 positions matching TRBD1. Germline trimming cut 6 bases from V and 7 bases from J; bases unmatched to any gene: 9. Germline V gene data show CDR1 as MNHNS and CDR2 as SASEGT. This CDR3 spans 13 amino acids. CDR3 sequence: CASSRDRDWEQYF. CDR3 nucleotide sequence: TGTGCCAGCAGCCGAGACAGGGATTGGGAGCAGTACTTC.

This clonotype was detected only a few times. The rearrangement uses TRBV10-2 and TRBJ1-2, with D tentatively TRBD1 (5 bases). Germline CDR1 WSHSY, CDR2 SAAADI. The length of the CDR3 is 12 residues. V shed 7 bases and J shed 5 bases, with 11 bases lying between them. CDR3 in DNA: TGCGCCAGCATGACAGACTCATATGGCTACACCTTC. Translated, it gives CASMTDSYGYTF.

For the CDR3, the DNA is TGCAGTGCTAGTATCCCCACCACCGGGGAGCTGTTTTTT. It yields the protein CSASIPTTGELFF. V and J are TRBV20-1 and TRBJ2-2; D call uncertain. The CDR3 length is 13 residues. Looked up from germline, CDR1 is DFQATT and CDR2 is SNEGSKA (reference sequence). Trimming removed 3 bases from V and 4 bases from J, with 9 bases in between.

This chain connects TRBV12-3 or TRBV12-4 to TRBJ1-5; TRBD1 is a possible D gene (6 bases). V lost 6 bases and J lost 4, with 16 bases in between. The CDR3 loop spans 15 amino acids. CDR3 nucleotide sequence: TGTGCCAGCAGACGAGGGGGTCAGAATAATCAGCCCCAGCATTTT. Its translation is CASRRGGQNNQPQHF.

Note on this clonotype: One end of the junction fails to match germline, which may point to a read error. The chain links TRBV19 to TRBJ2-2, with 9 bases fitting TRBD2. Per germline, CDR1 LNHDA and CDR2 SQIVND (reference sequence). The CDR3 consists of 14 residues. Written as DNA, the CDR3 is TGCACCTCGGCTAGCGGGATTAACACCGGGGAGCTGTTTTTT. Translating it yields CTSASGINTGELFF.

This clonotype was seen a few times. V usage is TRBV7-2 and J usage is TRBJ2-5, with D perhaps TRBD2 (5 bases). Trimming took 2 bases from V and 13 from J, leaving 17 bases between them. CDR1 is SGHTA and CDR2 is FQGNSA in the germline V gene. The CDR3 runs to 13 residues. The CDR3 loop is CASSLSPTRAWYF. The CDR3, as DNA: TGTGCCAGCAGCTTATCCCCTACTAGGGCCTGGTACTTC. The entire variable domain, with the rest obtained from reference TRBV7-2 and TRBJ2-5, is as follows: GAGVSQSPSNKVTEKGKDVELRCDPISGHTALYWYRQSLGQGLEFLIYFQGNSAPDKSGLPSDRFSAERTGGSVSTLTIQRTQQEDSAVYLCASSLSPTRAWYFGPGTRLLVL.

This chain joins TRBV28 and TRBJ2-3, with 13 bases that match TRBD2. This CDR3 is built from 16 residues. V gave up 5 bases and J gave up 5 bases; unmatched junction bases: 7. Per germline, CDR1 MDHEN and CDR2 SYDVKM. CDR3 DNA: TGTGCCAGCAGTCGGGCCGGGACTAGCGGGGTAGATACGCAGTATTTT. Translation gives CASSRAGTSGVDTQYF.

This chain links TRBV6-2 or TRBV6-3 with TRBJ2-5; 12 bases align to TRBD2. The V gene end was trimmed by 6 bases and the J gene end by 2 bases; junction bases not matched to a gene: 13. The CDR3 totals 18 residues. Germline-derived CDR1 and CDR2 are MNHEY and SVGEGT. The DNA for the CDR3 is TGTGCCAGCAGGAGACTAGCGGGAGCCCAAAGGGGGCAAGAGACCCAGTACTTC. It encodes CASRRLAGAQRGQETQYF.

The chain uses TRBV10-3 and TRBJ1-1; D is possibly TRBD1 (6 bases). The V gene's germline CDR1 is ENHRY and CDR2 SYGVKD. Trimming pared 3 bases from V and 5 bases from J, leaving 13 bases between. There are 14 residues in the CDR3. CDR3 DNA: TGTGCCATCAGTGACCGGCAGGGGACTACTGAAGCTTTCTTT. It specifies CAISDRQGTTEAFF.

This clonotype has more than one count but fewer than ten. The rearrangement joins TRBV27 to TRBJ2-7, with 8 bases aligning to TRBD2. With V trimmed by 0 bases and J by 3 bases, 10 bases remained unmatched. Germline V gene sequence: CDR1 MNHEY, CDR2 SMNVEV (reference sequence). The CDR3 runs to 17 residues. The CDR3 bases are TGTGCCAGCAGTTTATCCGGGAGGGCAGAATGGAACTACGAGCAGTACTTC. This encodes CASSLSGRAEWNYEQYF.

This clonotype appeared once. The chain is built from TRBV28 and TRBJ1-4; D is perhaps TRBD1 (5 bases). There are 14 residues in the CDR3. The V end was cut by 1 base, the J end by 5 bases, with 8 bases between. The germline V gene encodes CDR1 MDHEN and CDR2 SYDVKM. The CDR3 region has the DNA TGTGCCAGCAGTTTATTGGGGGACAATGAAAAACTGTTTTTT. Translation: CASSLLGDNEKLFF.

This clonotype is medium-sized in the sample. The V gene is TRBV6-4, the J gene TRBJ2-3; D remains unclear. The CDR3 length is 14 residues. V shed 3 bases and J shed 1 base, with 8 bases lying between them. Germline CDR1 reads MRHNA; CDR2 reads SNTAGT. As DNA, the CDR3 is TGTGCCAGCAGTGAGGTGCAGGGCACAGATACGCAGTATTTT. It translates to CASSEVQGTDTQYF.

The chain joins TRBV20-1 to TRBJ1-2; D is unclear. Germline loops: CDR1 DFQATT, CDR2 SNEGSKA (reference sequence). The CDR3 extends over 17 amino acids. Trimming stripped 6 bases from V and 2 bases from J, with 25 bases between. In DNA, the CDR3 is TGCAGTGCCCCCCGAGGAGGCACCCATACGGAAAACTATGGCTACACCTTC. Its protein is CSAPRGGTHTENYGYTF.

The V call is TRBV10-1, the J call TRBJ2-5; D is ambiguous. This CDR3 has 13 amino acids. Germline CDR1 is WNHNN and CDR2 is SYGVQD (reference sequence). The V gene lost 0 bases and the J gene lost 13 bases, with 15 bases spanning the gap. CDR3 DNA: TGCGCCAGCAGTGAGTCGGGCAGCCCAGCTCGGTACTTC. It is translated as CASSESGSPARYF.

This clonotype was picked up a small number of times. The chain combines TRBV6-1 with TRBJ1-5; no clear D. This CDR3 contains 11 residues. Trimming cost V 0 bases and J 9 bases, with 3 bases left between them. Germline CDR1 and CDR2: MNHNS and SASEGT. CDR3 residues: CASSEARPQHF. The CDR3 coding sequence is TGTGCCAGCAGTGAAGCGAGGCCCCAGCATTTT.

The V call is TRBV2, the J call TRBJ1-2; D is unclear. CDR1 and CDR2 from the germline V gene are SNHLY and FYNNEI. The CDR3 is made up of 14 amino acids. Trimming took off 2 bases at V and 4 bases at J, with 11 bases between the two ends. The CDR3 DNA is TGTGCCAGCAGTGAACAGGATTATATCTATGGCTACACCTTC. Translated, it gives CASSEQDYIYGYTF. The complete variable domain, with remaining parts taken from reference TRBV2 and TRBJ1-2, reads EPEVTQTPSHQVTQMGQEVILRCVPISNHLYFYWYRQILGQKVEFLVSFYNNEISEKSEIFDDQFSVERPDGSNFTLKIRSTKLEDSAMYFCASSEQDYIYGYTFGSGTRLTVV.

The V and J genes are TRBV20-1 and TRBJ2-6; 7 bases agree with TRBD1. In germline, CDR1 is DFQATT, CDR2 SNEGSKA (reference sequence). The J segment lost 0 bases and the V segment lost 2 bases, leaving 13 bases of the junction unmatched. The CDR3 has 19 amino acids. The CDR3 sequence: CSARTRDRERFSGANVLTF. CDR3 nucleotide sequence: TGCAGTGCTAGAACGAGAGACAGGGAGAGGTTCTCTGGGGCCAACGTCCTGACTTTC.

This clonotype has a handful of counts. This sequence joins TRBV6-4 and TRBJ2-2; D ambiguous. From germline, CDR1 is MRHNA and CDR2 SNTAGT. V lost 0 bases, J lost 4 bases, and 3 bases lay in between. The CDR3 extends over 13 amino acids. CDR3 nucleotides: TGTGCCAGCAGTGACTCTGCCACCGGGGAGCTGTTTTTT. Its translation is CASSDSATGELFF.

This clonotype showed up just a few times. V usage is TRBV15 and J usage is TRBJ1-2; tentatively, D is TRBD1 (5 bases). The CDR3 loop spans 15 amino acids. Between the trimmed V and J ends, which lost 1 base and 5 bases, there was a span of 14 bases. Germline CDR1 LNHNV, CDR2 YYDKDF (reference sequence). The CDR3 loop is CATSRAGGFGYGYTF. CDR3 coding DNA: TGTGCCACCAGCAGAGCCGGGGGATTCGGATATGGCTACACCTTC.

J is TRBJ2-5 and V is TRBV11-3, with 11 bases aligning to TRBD2. The length of the CDR3 is 15 residues. The V gene's germline CDR1 is SGHNT and CDR2 YENEEA. V lost 5 bases, J lost 5 bases, and 7 bases stayed unmatched. Written as DNA, the CDR3 is TGTGCCAGCAGCAAGGGGACTAGCGGTTTGGAGACCCAGTACTTC. Protein product: CASSKGTSGLETQYF.

The chain links TRBV19 to TRBJ1-3; a possible D gene is TRBD1 (5 bases). Germline V CDR1 and CDR2: LNHDA, SQIVND (reference sequence). V lost 3 bases, J lost 2 bases, and 8 bases lay in between. CDR3 length: 14 amino acids. CDR3 sequence (DNA): TGTGCCAGTAGTATGGGGGGGGCTGGAAACACCATATATTTT. Its protein product is CASSMGGAGNTIYF.

This clonotype occurred a few times. V gene TRBV27 combines with J gene TRBJ1-5, with TRBD1 identical over 8 bases. The V gene end was trimmed by 0 bases and the J gene end by 7 bases; junction bases not matched to a gene: 11. CDR1 MNHEY and CDR2 SMNVEV come from the germline V gene (reference sequence). The CDR3 has 17 amino acids. CDR3 in amino acids: CASSLSPRQGYVQPQHF. The CDR3 region has the DNA TGTGCCAGCAGTTTATCGCCGAGACAGGGGTATGTCCAGCCCCAGCATTTT.

The sample holds one count of this clonotype. The rearrangement uses TRBV6-1 and TRBJ2-7, with 8 bases identical to TRBD1. Germline CDR1 MNHNS, CDR2 SASEGT. This CDR3 has 13 amino acids. V shed 8 bases, J shed 3 bases, and the junction held 6 bases outside the gene matches. CDR3 amino acids: CASQGAQYYEQYF. CDR3 in DNA: TGTGCCAGCCAGGGGGCGCAATACTACGAGCAGTACTTC.

The V gene is TRBV7-8, the J gene TRBJ2-1, with D possibly being TRBD2 (6 bases). The CDR3 length is 14 residues. V was cut by 5 bases and J by 4 bases, with 12 bases left in between. The germline V gene has CDR1 SGHVS and CDR2 FQNEAQ. For the CDR3, the DNA is TGTGCCAGCAGCACCGAAGGGACTTACAATGAGCAGTTCTTC. It yields the protein CASSTEGTYNEQFF.

This clonotype was picked up a small number of times. The rearrangement uses TRBV20-1 and TRBJ1-3, with D maybe TRBD1 (5 bases). Germline V lookup: CDR1 DFQATT, CDR2 SNEGSKA (reference sequence). The CDR3 runs 14 residues. With 0 bases removed from V and 4 bases from J, the gap between germline ends came to 10 bases. CDR3: CSARDPDTGNTIYF. The CDR3 bases are TGCAGTGCTAGAGACCCGGACACCGGAAACACCATATATTTT.

This chain connects TRBV27 to TRBJ1-1, with D unresolved. CDR1 is MNHEY and CDR2 is SMNVEV in the germline V gene (reference sequence). This CDR3 spans 13 amino acids. V was trimmed by 2 bases and J by 1 base, leaving 5 bases between them. The CDR3 nucleotides read TGTGCCAGCAGTTTAAAGAGGAACACTGAAGCTTTCTTT. The encoded protein is CASSLKRNTEAFF.

This chain joins TRBV11-3 and TRBJ2-1; 7 bases map to TRBD2. The CDR3 sequence is 16 residues long. Germline lookup yields CDR1 SGHNT and CDR2 YENEEA. J lost 8 bases, V lost 1 base, and 11 bases had no gene match. The CDR3 nucleotides are TGTGCCAGCAGCTTAGGTAGGCGGGAGAGGCGCGATGAGCAGTTCTTC. This sequence encodes CASSLGRRERRDEQFF.

The chain joins TRBV7-8 to TRBJ2-7, with D tentatively TRBD2 (6 bases). Germline CDR1 SGHVS, CDR2 FQNEAQ. This CDR3 contains 20 residues. V shed 2 bases and J shed 0 bases, with 26 bases lying between them. The chain's CDR3 is CASSLIFPRPSGPGSYEQYF. Here the CDR3 DNA reads TGTGCCAGCAGCTTAATCTTTCCCCGACCGAGCGGGCCGGGCTCCTACGAGCAGTACTTC. Drawing the rest from reference TRBV7-8 and TRBJ2-7, the complete variable domain is GAGVSQSPRYKVAKRGQDVALRCDPISGHVSLFWYQQALGQGPEFLTYFQNEAQLDKSGLPSDRFFAERPEGSVSTLKIQRTQQEDSAVYLCASSLIFPRPSGPGSYEQYFGPGTRLTVT.